This entry lists 13 T cell receptor beta chains sequenced from one sample in a study of low-dose radiotherapy and immunotherapy resistance in tumors (dated 2022 in TCRdb). The sample's time point label is to be understood as: before trial treatment. These reads were obtained on an Illumina MiniSeq. First-strand cDNA was synthesized using Superscript III and a set of TRAV- and TRBV-specific primers, so that both TCRalpha and TCRbeta chains were covered. A roughly 19-cycle PCR with Phusion amplified the TCRs, pairing a constant-region primer with the adapter that was attached to the V primers. The raw public reads went through TCRdb reprocessing: fastp at Q25, MiXCR clone calling, in-frame beta chains kept. A single entry per CDR3 protein holds the most common genes and DNA from its merged rows. The sample data list approximately 90,000 distinct CDR3 sequences, and under 9.5% of these were observed just once. The top ten clonotypes cover around 0.96% of the sample.

The sequences come from PBMCs, collected before treatment. These receptors originate from a male donor with prostate cancer.

The table lists this clonotype with many counts. This sequence joins TRBV11-1 and TRBJ1-6; the D gene is possibly TRBD1 (5 bases). Trimming took 6 bases from V and 14 from J, leaving 20 bases between them. The CDR3 has 14 amino acids. CDR1 is SGHAT, CDR2 FQDESV, per germline (reference sequence). The CDR3: CASRSPGLEGALHF. DNA of the CDR3: TGTGCCAGCAGATCTCCGGGCCTTGAAGGGGCCCTCCACTTT.

This clonotype came up a few times. The V call is TRBV5-1, the J call TRBJ2-3; D is ambiguous. This CDR3 comprises 16 residues. The germline V gene encodes CDR1 SGHRS and CDR2 YFSETQ. V was cut by 0 bases and J by 0 bases, with 11 bases left in between. CDR3 sequence reads: CASSLAANPSTDTQYF. CDR3 nucleotides: TGCGCCAGCAGCTTGGCCGCCAACCCTAGCACAGATACGCAGTATTTT.

This clonotype came up many times. V and J are TRBV3-1 and TRBJ1-1; weak D call: TRBD1 (6 bases). V was cut by 3 bases and J by 5 bases, with 10 bases left in between. Germline V lookup: CDR1 LGHDT, CDR2 YNNKEL (reference sequence). The CDR3 consists of 13 residues. The CDR3 sequence: CASSQDSWTEAFF. In DNA form, the CDR3 reads TGTGCCAGCAGCCAGGACAGTTGGACTGAAGCTTTCTTT.

This clonotype was picked up many times. The gene calls are TRBV3-1 and TRBJ2-5; D is uncertain. CDR1 LGHDT and CDR2 YNNKEL come from the germline V gene (reference sequence). This CDR3 has 15 residues. V was cut by 0 bases and J by 5 bases, with 13 bases left in between. The CDR3 is CASSQDLGSLETQYF. The DNA of the CDR3 is TGTGCCAGCAGCCAAGATCTAGGAAGCTTGGAGACCCAGTACTTC.

Many counts were recorded for this clonotype. The rearrangement joins TRBV19 to TRBJ1-3; weak D call: TRBD1 (6 bases). CDR3 size: 16 residues. Germline V gene data show CDR1 as LNHDA and CDR2 as SQIVND (reference sequence). V shed 6 bases and J shed 0 bases, with 15 bases lying between them. The CDR3 DNA sequence: TGTGCCAGTAGCCAAACCCCAGGGGTCTCTGGAAACACCATATATTTT. Its translation: CASSQTPGVSGNTIYF.

This clonotype was counted many times. This chain joins TRBV6-2 or TRBV6-3 and TRBJ1-2; D gene unclear. CDR1 and CDR2 from the germline V gene are MNHEY and SVGEGT. The CDR3 consists of 11 residues. The germline V and J ends were trimmed by 4 bases and 8 bases, with 8 bases remaining between them. The CDR3, as DNA: TGTGCCAGCAGTTCCTCCGGCGGCTACACCTTC. It encodes CASSSSGGYTF.

In this sample, this clonotype turned up many times. V is TRBV7-2 and J is TRBJ2-1; 9 nucleotides align to TRBD1. Per the germline V gene, CDR1 is SGHTA and CDR2 is FQGNSA. Unmatched junction bases numbered 4, after V lost 6 bases and J lost 1 base. The CDR3 sequence is 15 residues long. The CDR3, as DNA: TGTGCCAGCAGATCGGACAGGGGTTCCTACAATGAGCAGTTCTTC. It specifies CASRSDRGSYNEQFF.

For this clonotype: A far larger clone is just one base off, so this is likely a read error. J is TRBJ2-1 and V is TRBV4-3; D possibly corresponds to TRBD1 (6 bases). This CDR3 has 14 amino acids. Germline loops: CDR1 LGHNA, CDR2 YSLEER. Trimming left V 0 bases short and J 10 bases short, with 13 bases between. The CDR3 DNA is TGCGCCAGCAGCCAAGAGGGCAGGGGCTACGAGCAGTTCTTC. Its translation is CASSQEGRGYEQFF.

This clonotype was seen a handful of times. The chain has TRBV27 and TRBJ2-2; tentatively, D is TRBD1 (6 bases). CDR1 and CDR2 (germline): MNHEY, SMNVEV (reference sequence). V was trimmed by 3 bases and J by 2 bases, leaving 16 bases between them. The CDR3 consists of 17 residues. The CDR3 spells CASSFGGGLPNTGELFF. DNA for the CDR3: TGTGCCAGCAGTTTTGGGGGCGGGCTACCCAACACCGGGGAGCTGTTTTTT.

In this sample, this clonotype turned up once. The V gene is TRBV28, the J gene TRBJ2-5; a possible D gene is TRBD2 (5 bases). Deletions cut 6 bases from V and 4 bases from J, with 12 bases between. Germline lookup yields CDR1 MDHEN and CDR2 SYDVKM. There are 13 residues in the CDR3. The CDR3 region is CASSRTEGETQYF. The CDR3 region has the DNA TGTGCCAGCAGCCGGACTGAGGGAGAGACCCAGTACTTC.

The chain combines TRBV5-1 with TRBJ2-5; D gene uncertain. The J call is in doubt because the DNA end fits TRBJ2-1 better. Germline assignment: CDR1 SGHRS and CDR2 YFSETQ. This CDR3 has 16 residues. CDR3 region: CASSLVNPSSYNEQFF. CDR3 nucleotide sequence: TGCGCCAGCAGCTTGGTTAATCCCTCCTCCTACAATGAGCAGTTCTTC.

Ten or more counts support this clonotype. The chain has TRBV15 and TRBJ2-1, with 9 bases identical to TRBD2. The V segment lost 1 base and the J segment 6 bases; nucleotides outside the gene matches: 4. Germline CDR1 LNHNV, CDR2 YYDKDF (reference sequence). The CDR3 is 15 amino acids. As DNA, the CDR3 is TGTGCCACCAGCAGAGTCCTAGCGGGGTCCAATGAGCAGTTCTTC. It is translated as CATSRVLAGSNEQFF.

This clonotype was observed at least ten times. V and J are TRBV7-8 and TRBJ2-7; TRBD1 matches 11 bases. Germline values: CDR1 SGHVS, CDR2 FQNEAQ. The length of the CDR3 is 15 residues. The ends lost 1 base at V and 6 bases at J; junction bases unmatched: 5. The CDR3 nucleotides are TGTGCCAGCAGCTTAGGAGGACAGGGGGCGGGCGAGCAGTACTTC. It codes for CASSLGGQGAGEQYF.